The 18 T cell receptor beta chains below all came from one sample that was sequenced in a study of cytomegalovirus exposure and HLA in healthy donors. The PCR contained 60 Vbeta and 13 Jbeta primers. Sequencing used immunoSEQ multiplex PCR; TCRdb keeps in-frame clones, though not all of them. This sample has 100,000 to 150,000 clones, with roughly 82% found just once. What was sequenced was PBMCs. All receptors come from a woman aged 60 to 75 in good health and CMV-seropositive.

J is TRBJ2-2 and V is TRBV5-4; 9 bases align to TRBD1. The V gene's germline CDR1 is SGHNT and CDR2 YYREEE (reference sequence). The CDR3 covers 18 residues. The V and J ends lost 4 bases and 6 bases, in that order; junction bases with no gene match: 16. The CDR3 sequence: CASSRGQGPGLSSGELFF. CDR3 DNA: TGTGCCAGCAGCAGGGGACAGGGACCGGGTCTGAGTTCCGGGGAGCTGTTTTTT. The complete variable domain, with remaining parts taken from reference TRBV5-4 and TRBJ2-2, reads ETGVTQSPTHLIKTRGQQVTLRCSSQSGHNTVSWYQQALGQGPQFIFQYYREEENGRGNFPPRFSGLQFPNYSSELNVNALELDDSALYLCASSRGQGPGLSSGELFFGEGSRLTVL.

The rearrangement uses TRBV11-3 and TRBJ2-7, with 10 nucleotides matching TRBD1. Germline CDR1 reads SGHNT; CDR2 reads YENEEA. This CDR3 region has 15 residues. The V segment lost 1 base and the J segment 2 bases; nucleotides outside the gene matches: 2. The chain's CDR3 is CASSLGQGAAYEQYF. CDR3 nucleotides: TGTGCCAGCAGCTTAGGACAGGGGGCAGCCTACGAGCAGTACTTC.

This chain connects TRBV14 to TRBJ2-1, with TRBD2 identical over 10 bases. Germline values: CDR1 SGHDN, CDR2 FVKESK. The CDR3 length is 16 residues. The V gene end was trimmed by 2 bases and the J gene end by 2 bases; junction bases not matched to a gene: 3. This CDR3 is CASSQLAGDPYNEQFF. CDR3 DNA: TGTGCCAGCAGCCAACTAGCGGGGGACCCCTACAATGAGCAGTTCTTC.

The chain joins TRBV15 to TRBJ2-7; perhaps TRBD1 as D (5 bases). Germline lookup yields CDR1 LNHNV and CDR2 YYDKDF (reference sequence). Trimming left V 3 bases short and J 2 bases short, with 17 bases between. This CDR3 has 16 amino acids. The CDR3 DNA sequence: TGTGCCACCAGCAGCGACCTTCAGGGTTTACCCTACGAGCAGTACTTC. This codes for CATSSDLQGLPYEQYF.

This chain uses TRBV4-1 with TRBJ2-3; 11 bases are shared with TRBD2. This CDR3 is built from 17 residues. Germline V gene lookup returns CDR1 MGHRA and CDR2 YSYEKL. J lost 4 bases, V lost 6 bases, and 12 bases had no gene match. The CDR3 DNA is TGCGCCAGCAGTACCCGGGCCCTAGCGGGGGGTTCAGATACGCAGTATTTT. Protein product: CASSTRALAGGSDTQYF.

This clone was counted a few times. V and J are TRBV28 and TRBJ1-2; 8 bases fit TRBD1. Germline V gene data show CDR1 as MDHEN and CDR2 as SYDVKM. The CDR3 contains 14 residues. The J segment lost 4 bases and the V segment lost 8 bases, leaving 9 bases of the junction unmatched. The CDR3 here is CASQGDRRFYGYTF. For the CDR3, the DNA is TGTGCCAGCCAGGGGGACAGGCGATTCTATGGCTACACCTTC.

This chain joins TRBV7-2 and TRBJ1-2; 9 bases map to TRBD1. Germline V gene sequence: CDR1 SGHTA, CDR2 FQGNSA. The CDR3 loop spans 15 amino acids. Trimming removed 5 bases from V and 8 bases from J; junction bases left unmatched: 12. CDR3: CASSVKGQGGGGYTF. The CDR3 DNA follows: TGTGCCAGCAGCGTAAAGGGACAGGGAGGGGGGGGCTACACCTTC. Looking up the rest from reference TRBV7-2 and TRBJ1-2 gives the full variable domain: GAGVSQSPSNKVTEKGKDVELRCDPISGHTALYWYRQSLGQGLEFLIYFQGNSAPDKSGLPSDRFSAERTGGSVSTLTIQRTQQEDSAVYLCASSVKGQGGGGYTFGSGTRLTVV.

This clone showed up just once. This chain joins TRBV30 and TRBJ1-1; 9 nucleotides match TRBD1. CDR3 length equals 15 residues. In germline, CDR1 is GTSNPN, CDR2 SVGIG (reference sequence). The V segment lost 0 bases and the J segment 0 bases; nucleotides outside the gene matches: 2. The CDR3 reads CAWSVGTGMNTEAFF. The CDR3 nucleotides read TGTGCCTGGAGTGTCGGGACAGGGATGAACACTGAAGCTTTCTTT.

J is TRBJ2-3 and V is TRBV11-2; a possible D gene is TRBD1 (5 bases). The CDR3 contains 15 residues. V was pared by 2 bases and J by 0 bases, with 9 bases between. The germline CDR1 and CDR2 sequences are SGHAT and FQNNGV. The CDR3 DNA is TGTGCCAGCAGCTTAAATTCAGGGAGCACAGATACGCAGTATTTT. It specifies CASSLNSGSTDTQYF.

The chain is built from TRBV10-3 and TRBJ2-4; TRBD1 matches 8 bases. Germline V gene data show CDR1 as ENHRY and CDR2 as SYGVKD. V shed 7 bases and J 3 bases; nucleotides not matched to a gene: 8. The length of the CDR3 is 15 residues. CDR3 amino acids: CAIKLRGQDKNIQYF. In DNA form, the CDR3 reads TGTGCCATCAAGCTTCGGGGACAGGACAAAAACATTCAGTACTTC.

This chain joins TRBV5-1 and TRBJ2-3; D is unclear. The length of the CDR3 is 16 residues. The germline V gene has CDR1 SGHRS and CDR2 YFSETQ. V shed 0 bases and J shed 1 base, with 12 bases lying between them. CDR3 bases: TGCGCCAGCAGCTTGGTAGGTCTAGTCCGCACAGATACGCAGTATTTT. This codes for CASSLVGLVRTDTQYF.

The V and J genes are TRBV6-5 and TRBJ1-4, with D maybe TRBD1 (5 bases). This CDR3 region has 15 residues. Germline lookup yields CDR1 MNHEY and CDR2 SVGAGI. Trimming stripped 6 bases from V and 2 bases from J, with 13 bases between. The CDR3 DNA reads as TGTGCCAGCAGCACCGGGAGGGGCACTAATGAAAAACTGTTTTTT. As protein: CASSTGRGTNEKLFF.

The V gene is TRBV7-2, the J gene TRBJ1-1; D might be TRBD1 (5 bases). Trimming cost V 2 bases and J 1 base, with 8 bases left between them. Germline lookup yields CDR1 SGHTA and CDR2 FQGNSA. This CDR3 is 14 amino acids long. CDR3 DNA sequence: TGTGCCAGCAGCTTACTAAGGGGGAACACTGAAGCTTTCTTT. Translating gives CASSLLRGNTEAFF. The whole variable domain, remainder taken from reference TRBV7-2 and TRBJ1-1, is GAGVSQSPSNKVTEKGKDVELRCDPISGHTALYWYRQSLGQGLEFLIYFQGNSAPDKSGLPSDRFSAERTGGSVSTLTIQRTQQEDSAVYLCASSLLRGNTEAFFGQGTRLTVV.

This chain connects TRBV4-3 to TRBJ2-1; TRBD2 might be the D (6 bases). The germline V and J ends were trimmed by 0 bases and 2 bases, with 23 bases remaining between them. Looked up from germline, CDR1 is LGHNA and CDR2 is YSLEER. The CDR3 runs 20 residues. This chain's CDR3 is CASSQEHRYGWRGAYNEQFF. Here the CDR3 DNA reads TGCGCCAGCAGCCAAGAACATAGGTACGGGTGGAGGGGAGCCTACAATGAGCAGTTCTTC.

V is TRBV21-1 and J is TRBJ2-7; the table names TRBD1, a call not compared with the DNA. TRBV21-1 is a pseudogene locus. The CDR3 runs to 13 residues. CDR3 amino acids: CASSKYRTHEQYF. CDR3 in DNA: TGTGCCAGCAGCAAATACAGGACCCACGAGCAGTACTTC.

V gene TRBV6-6 combines with J gene TRBJ2-1; maybe TRBD2 (7 bases). The CDR3 is 15 amino acids. The germline CDR1 and CDR2 sequences are MNHNY and SVGAGI (reference sequence). V was cut by 8 bases and J by 0 bases, with 14 bases left in between. CDR3 in DNA: TGTGCCAGCTTTACGGGGGGCAGCTCCTACAATGAGCAGTTCTTC. It codes for CASFTGGSSYNEQFF.

The rearrangement links TRBV9 to TRBJ2-3; D perhaps matches TRBD2 (5 bases). Between the trimmed V and J ends, which lost 4 bases and 8 bases, there was a span of 14 bases. The CDR3 consists of 13 residues. The V gene's germline CDR1 is SGDLS and CDR2 YYNGEE. The CDR3 DNA sequence: TGTGCCAGCAGCCCGCCATCGGGGATTACGCAGTATTTT. It codes for CASSPPSGITQYF.

This chain connects TRBV6-5 to TRBJ2-7; 11 bases match TRBD1. Germline CDR1 reads MNHEY; CDR2 reads SVGAGI. V dropped 4 bases and J dropped 3; count of bases not matched to a gene: 2. The CDR3 spans 14 residues. The CDR3 nucleotides read TGTGCCAGCAGTTTGGACAGGGGGCTCTACGAGCAGTACTTC. Its translation: CASSLDRGLYEQYF.